Each of the 29 T cell receptor beta chains below was sequenced from the same sample in a study of T-cell reconstitution after alpha-beta-depleted transplantation in children. Preparation of the TCRbeta library was carried out with unique molecular identifiers. Each CDR3 protein is one row after TCRdb ran MiXCR on the PCR reads. The data show over 150,000 distinct CDR3 sequences, roughly 14% seen once. The input for sequencing was PBMCs from the stem cell graft donor, taken from the stem cell graft. All receptors come from a human donor who donated a stem cell graft to a child with acute lymphoblastic leukemia.

This clonotype turned up a few times. The chain has TRBV6-5 and TRBJ2-1; D unresolved. The germline gives CDR1 MNHEY, CDR2 SVGAGI. The V end was cut by 0 bases, the J end by 4 bases, with 13 bases between. The length of the CDR3 is 16 residues. The CDR3 bases are TGTGCCAGCAGTTACTCGGCCAGCTATGGGTACAATGAGCAGTTCTTC. As protein: CASSYSASYGYNEQFF.

This clonotype occurred many times. The V call is TRBV20-1, the J call TRBJ1-2, with D tentatively TRBD1 (5 bases). The germline V gene has CDR1 DFQATT and CDR2 SNEGSKA (reference sequence). Trimming took 5 bases from V and 2 from J, leaving 9 bases between them. The CDR3 sequence is 12 residues long. CDR3 bases: TGCAGTGCTTGGGACGGGAACTATGGCTACACCTTC. It specifies CSAWDGNYGYTF.

This chain links TRBV5-1 with TRBJ2-7; tentatively, D is TRBD2 (6 bases). The CDR3 loop spans 14 amino acids. The V gene's germline CDR1 is SGHRS and CDR2 YFSETQ. V lost 7 bases and J 9 bases, leaving 23 bases between the germline ends. CDR3 region: CASAPRLESQAQYF. The DNA for the CDR3 is TGCGCCAGCGCGCCGAGACTAGAGTCGCAGGCGCAGTACTTC. The whole variable domain, remainder taken from reference TRBV5-1 and TRBJ2-7, is KAGVTQTPRYLIKTRGQQVTLSCSPISGHRSVSWYQQTPGQGLQFLFEYFSETQRNKGNFPGRFSGRQFSNSRSEMNVSTLELGDSALYLCASAPRLESQAQYFGPGTRLTVT.

This clonotype has a count of ten or more. The chain combines TRBV11-2 with TRBJ2-2, with TRBD2 matching over 10 bases. The CDR3 totals 14 residues. After removal of 2 bases from V and 6 bases from J, the junction contained 0 bases not matched to a gene. Germline CDR1 reads SGHAT; CDR2 reads FQNNGV. CDR3 DNA: TGTGCCAGCAGCTTACTAGCGGGAGCCGGGGAGCTGTTTTTT. Amino acid sequence: CASSLLAGAGELFF.

There are a few counts of this clonotype. The rearrangement joins TRBV6-5 to TRBJ2-1; 10 bases fit TRBD2. This CDR3 has 14 amino acids. The germline V gene encodes CDR1 MNHEY and CDR2 SVGAGI. V shed 5 bases and J 8 bases; nucleotides not matched to a gene: 6. The CDR3 DNA reads TGTGCCAGCAGTCAGCGGGAGGGAGGCGATGAGCAGTTCTTC. Translated: CASSQREGGDEQFF.

This clonotype came up once. The chain is built from TRBV12-3 or TRBV12-4 and TRBJ2-1; D gene uncertain. This CDR3 contains 12 residues. Trimming stripped 0 bases from V and 13 bases from J, with 10 bases between. CDR3 in DNA: TGTGCCAGCAGTTTAGCCCCCGACCGTCAGTTCTTC. It translates to CASSLAPDRQFF.

This clonotype was counted at least ten times. The chain is built from TRBV5-1 and TRBJ1-2; 9 bases are shared with TRBD1. Trimming took 4 bases from V and 1 from J; bases not matched to a gene: 5. Per germline, CDR1 SGHRS and CDR2 YFSETQ. This CDR3 region has 15 residues. The CDR3 sequence: CASSLRTGDNYGYTF. CDR3 sequence (DNA): TGCGCCAGCAGCCTTCGGACAGGGGATAACTATGGCTACACCTTC.

This clonotype turned up a few times. This chain links TRBV2 with TRBJ2-5; D perhaps matches TRBD1 (6 bases). Germline CDR1 reads SNHLY; CDR2 reads FYNNEI. The CDR3 consists of 15 residues. Trimming pared 5 bases from V and 0 bases from J, leaving 13 bases between. The CDR3, as DNA: TGTGCCAGCAGTTTCCGGACAGAAGACCAAGAGACCCAGTACTTC. Protein: CASSFRTEDQETQYF.

The chain carries TRBV6-4 and TRBJ2-1, with 8 bases fitting TRBD2. Germline V gives CDR1 MRHNA, CDR2 SNTAGT. The V segment lost 0 bases and the J segment 8 bases; nucleotides outside the gene matches: 9. The CDR3 is 16 residues long. As DNA, the CDR3 is TGTGCCAGCAGTGACTCGGGATCGGGGGGGGGCGATGAGCAGTTCTTC. It encodes CASSDSGSGGGDEQFF.

V is TRBV5-1 and J is TRBJ2-3; D could derive from TRBD1 or TRBD2 (6 bases each). The CDR3 is 16 residues long. Trimming removed 2 bases from V and 4 bases from J, with 17 bases in between. Germline CDR1 reads SGHRS; CDR2 reads YFSETQ. DNA for the CDR3: TGCGCCAGCAGCTTTCGGGGGCTAGCGAACTCAGATACGCAGTATTTT. It yields the protein CASSFRGLANSDTQYF. The entire variable domain, with the rest obtained from reference TRBV5-1 and TRBJ2-3, is as follows: KAGVTQTPRYLIKTRGQQVTLSCSPISGHRSVSWYQQTPGQGLQFLFEYFSETQRNKGNFPGRFSGRQFSNSRSEMNVSTLELGDSALYLCASSFRGLANSDTQYFGPGTRLTVL.

This clonotype was picked up many times. CDR3 nucleotide sequence: TGCGCCAGCAGCTTAGGACCTTTGAGTAGGGCCAACGTCCTGACTTTC. It specifies CASSLGPLSRANVLTF. V and J are TRBV5-1 and TRBJ2-6; D unclear. Trimming took off 2 bases at V and 5 bases at J, with 14 bases between the two ends. This CDR3 is built from 16 residues. The germline V gene encodes CDR1 SGHRS and CDR2 YFSETQ.

To note about this clonotype: A read error may explain this, as a much larger clone is one base away. The gene calls are TRBV10-2 and TRBJ2-7, with D perhaps TRBD1 or TRBD2 (5 bases each). Germline-derived CDR1 and CDR2 are WSHSY and SAAADI. CDR3 length: 10 amino acids. Trimming shortened V by 11 bases and J by 6 bases, and 11 bases separated the two germline ends. Written as DNA, the CDR3 is TGCGCCGCCGGGGCTGGCGAGCAGTACTTC. Translated, it gives CAAGAGEQYF.

This clonotype was recorded many times. The rearrangement links TRBV12-3 or TRBV12-4 to TRBJ1-1, with unresolved D. Trimming stripped 1 base from V and 4 bases from J, with 10 bases between. The CDR3 consists of 14 residues. Here the CDR3 DNA reads TGTGCCAGCAGTTTAGACGGACGGGGCACTGAAGCTTTCTTT. Translating gives CASSLDGRGTEAFF.

This clonotype has a count of ten or more. The J gene is TRBJ1-4, the V gene TRBV29-1; 10 bases agree with TRBD1. From germline, CDR1 is SQVTM and CDR2 ANQGSEA. Trimming removed 1 base from V and 7 bases from J; junction bases left unmatched: 6. The CDR3 sequence is 15 residues long. The CDR3 is CSVEAWTGGGEKLFF. As DNA, the CDR3 is TGCAGCGTTGAAGCCTGGACAGGGGGAGGTGAAAAACTGTTTTTT.

This clonotype was detected many times. CDR3 residues: CASSLSRTAPNTEAFF. The CDR3, as DNA: TGTGCCAGCAGCCTCAGCCGGACAGCCCCTAACACTGAAGCTTTCTTT. The rearrangement links TRBV7-2 to TRBJ1-1, with D tentatively TRBD1 (6 bases). The V end lost 5 bases, the J end lost 2 bases, and 18 bases lay between the germline ends. The CDR3 runs to 16 residues. Germline values: CDR1 SGHTA, CDR2 FQGNSA. The entire variable domain, with the rest obtained from reference TRBV7-2 and TRBJ1-1, is as follows: GAGVSQSPSNKVTEKGKDVELRCDPISGHTALYWYRQSLGQGLEFLIYFQGNSAPDKSGLPSDRFSAERTGGSVSTLTIQRTQQEDSAVYLCASSLSRTAPNTEAFFGQGTRLTVV.

Worth noting for this clonotype: The CDR3 ends on some other residue instead of the conserved phenylalanine or tryptophan, so this is likely a read error. V usage is TRBV28 and J usage is TRBJ2-1, with 10 bases lining up with TRBD1. The CDR3 spans 16 residues. With 4 bases clipped from V and 0 bases from J, the junction kept 3 bases outside the gene matches. Germline assignment: CDR1 MDHEN and CDR2 SYDVKM. As DNA, the CDR3 is TGTGCCAGCAGTTCTTGGACAGGGGGCTCCTACAATGAGCAGTTCTTG. It specifies CASSSWTGGSYNEQFL.

This clonotype was observed a few times. This sequence joins TRBV5-1 and TRBJ2-2; D remains unclear. This CDR3 region has 15 residues. The germline V gene encodes CDR1 SGHRS and CDR2 YFSETQ. V was cut by 0 bases and J by 5 bases, with 11 bases left in between. The CDR3 here is CASSLDWSGTGELFF. DNA for the CDR3: TGCGCCAGCAGCTTGGATTGGTCAGGAACCGGGGAGCTGTTTTTT.

This clonotype was recorded at least ten times. The chain links TRBV29-1 to TRBJ1-1, with 7 positions matching TRBD1. Per the germline V gene, CDR1 is SQVTM and CDR2 is ANQGSEA. The CDR3 is made up of 20 amino acids. J gave up 0 bases and V 0 bases, and 19 bases lay outside the gene matches. CDR3 nucleotides: TGCAGCGTTGAAGACCCGGGACAGCCATCTATCAGGGGGATGAACACTGAAGCTTTCTTT. It yields the protein CSVEDPGQPSIRGMNTEAFF.

This clonotype occurred a few times. This chain uses TRBV5-1 with TRBJ1-5, with D unresolved. The CDR3 has 14 residues. V lost 0 bases, J lost 4 bases, and 8 bases lay in between. CDR1 is SGHRS, CDR2 YFSETQ, per germline. CDR3 amino acids: CASSLDPANQPQHF. CDR3 bases: TGCGCCAGCAGCTTGGATCCAGCTAATCAGCCCCAGCATTTT.

The chain joins TRBV7-9 to TRBJ1-1; 9 nucleotides match TRBD1. The V gene's germline CDR1 is SEHNR and CDR2 FQNEAQ (reference sequence). CDR3 length: 14 amino acids. The trim removed 3 bases at V and 6 bases at J, leaving 5 bases unmatched. Here the CDR3 reads CASSFTGGASEAFF. For the CDR3, the DNA is TGTGCCAGCAGCTTTACAGGGGGCGCCTCTGAAGCTTTCTTT.

This clonotype was seen repeatedly, ten times or more. The chain recombines TRBV7-2 with TRBJ2-7; 7 nucleotides agree with TRBD2. The CDR3 runs to 14 residues. Trimming cost V 5 bases and J 12 bases; bases outside gene matches: 16. The germline V gene has CDR1 SGHTA and CDR2 FQGNSA. The CDR3 loop is CASSLGPSGGAWYF. In DNA form, the CDR3 reads TGTGCCAGCAGCCTAGGGCCTAGCGGAGGGGCATGGTACTTC.

This clonotype was counted between two and nine times. This rearrangement joins TRBV5-6 to TRBJ2-3; tentative D call: TRBD1 (6 bases). With 4 bases removed from V and 3 bases from J, the gap between germline ends came to 24 bases. From germline, CDR1 is SGHDT and CDR2 YYEEEE. This CDR3 comprises 18 residues. For the CDR3, the DNA is TGTGCCAGCAGCCCTTTAAGATTGGACAGTTACCTTACAGATACGCAGTATTTT. Protein sequence: CASSPLRLDSYLTDTQYF.

This clonotype has a count of ten or more. This sequence joins TRBV5-1 and TRBJ2-5; a weak D match, TRBD1 (6 bases). The V end was cut by 5 bases, the J end by 4 bases, with 18 bases between. The CDR3 spans 15 residues. Germline CDR1 and CDR2: SGHRS and YFSETQ. The CDR3 DNA reads as TGCGCCAGCAGTGATAATCAGGGGTATGCAGAGACCCAGTACTTC. This encodes CASSDNQGYAETQYF.

The count of this clonotype is one. This chain links TRBV6-1 with TRBJ2-1, with 11 bases identical to TRBD2. The CDR3 runs 16 residues. From germline, CDR1 is MNHNS and CDR2 SASEGT. V shed 6 bases, J shed 6 bases, and the junction held 10 bases outside the gene matches. The CDR3 loop is CASRRALAGESNEQFF. In DNA form, the CDR3 reads TGTGCCAGCAGGCGGGCACTAGCGGGAGAATCCAATGAGCAGTTCTTC.

This clonotype was recorded at least ten times. The chain recombines TRBV11-3 with TRBJ2-5; D tentatively reads TRBD1 or TRBD2 (5 bases each). V was clipped by 5 bases and J by 2 bases, with 15 bases between them. In germline, CDR1 is SGHNT, CDR2 YENEEA. The CDR3 contains 15 residues. The CDR3 protein is CASSPGGRTQETQYF. The CDR3 bases are TGTGCCAGCAGCCCCGGAGGCAGGACACAAGAGACCCAGTACTTC.

This clonotype was counted many times. This chain joins TRBV19 and TRBJ2-3; 7 bases align to TRBD1. The CDR3 has 15 residues. CDR1 LNHDA and CDR2 SQIVND come from the germline V gene (reference sequence). The junction had 5 bases not matched to a gene; V was cut back by 4 bases and J by 1 base. CDR3 residues: CASSSPGTGTDTQYF. CDR3 DNA: TGTGCCAGTAGTAGTCCCGGGACAGGCACAGATACGCAGTATTTT. The full variable domain, completed using reference TRBV19 and TRBJ2-3, is DGGITQSPKYLFRKEGQNVTLSCEQNLNHDAMYWYRQDPGQGLRLIYYSQIVNDFQKGDIAEGYSVSREKKESFPLTVTSAQKNPTAFYLCASSSPGTGTDTQYFGPGTRLTVL.

Comments on this clonotype: The junction and the germline gene differ at one end; a read error may be behind it. The rearrangement joins TRBV7-9 to TRBJ2-3; D is tentatively TRBD1 or TRBD2 (5 bases each). The V gene's germline CDR1 is SEHNR and CDR2 FQNEAQ (reference sequence). This CDR3 comprises 14 residues. The CDR3 sequence is CASSLPEGPDTQYF. Here the CDR3 DNA reads TGTGCCAGCAGCTTACCTGAGGGACCAGATACGCAGTATTTC. Full variable domain (outside the CDR3, taken from reference TRBV7-9 and TRBJ2-3): DTGVSQNPRHKITKRGQNVTFRCDPISEHNRLYWYRQTLGQGPEFLTYFQNEAQLEKSRLLSDRFSAERPKGSFSTLEIQRTEQGDSAMYLCASSLPEGPDTQYFGPGTRLTVL.

This clonotype was observed at least ten times. The J gene is TRBJ2-3, the V gene TRBV11-1; TRBD1 agrees at 10 bases. CDR1 is SGHAT, CDR2 FQDESV, per germline (reference sequence). The CDR3 is 17 residues long. Trimming took 2 bases from V and 5 from J; bases not matched to a gene: 10. The chain's CDR3 is CASSLFLRGQGEDTQYF. CDR3 in DNA: TGTGCCAGCAGCTTATTCCTTCGAGGACAGGGGGAAGATACGCAGTATTTT.

This clonotype was seen ten or more times. CDR3: CSVEGGPSYEQYF. For the CDR3, the DNA is TGCAGCGTTGAAGGGGGACCCTCCTACGAGCAGTACTTC. This chain joins TRBV29-1 and TRBJ2-7, with D perhaps given as TRBD1 or TRBD2 (5 bases each). V was pared by 1 base and J by 0 bases, with 7 bases between. The CDR3 has 13 amino acids. The germline CDR1 and CDR2 sequences are SQVTM and ANQGSEA.